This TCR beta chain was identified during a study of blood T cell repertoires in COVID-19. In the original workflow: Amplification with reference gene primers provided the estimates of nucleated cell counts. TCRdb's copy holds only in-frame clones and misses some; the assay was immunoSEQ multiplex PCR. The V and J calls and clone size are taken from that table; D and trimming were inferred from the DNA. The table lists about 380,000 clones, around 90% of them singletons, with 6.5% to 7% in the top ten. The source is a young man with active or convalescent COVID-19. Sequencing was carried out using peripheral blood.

In DNA, the CDR3 is TGTGCCAGCAGTGAGGGGACAAGTTACGAGCAGTACTTC. Its translation is CASSEGTSYEQYF. This chain connects TRBV6-1 to TRBJ2-7, with a weak D call TRBD1 (6 bases). CDR1 MNHNS and CDR2 SASEGT come from the germline V gene. V dropped 3 bases and J dropped 4 bases, with 10 bases sitting between them. The CDR3 covers 13 residues.